The entry that follows covers one T cell receptor beta chain sequence. The source of the sample is a study of control samples from healthy donors and cancer patients. J was trimmed by 6 bases and V by 9 bases; bases with no gene match: 14. In germline, CDR1 is SNHLY, CDR2 FYNNEI. This CDR3 is 15 amino acids long. This table comes from immunoSEQ multiplex PCR, and its TCRdb copy is limited to in-frame clones, with some not included. The sample lists about 85,000 clones; around 90% were seen once. Sequencing was done on a sample of blood. The TCR comes from a woman aged 55-69 years in good health. The V call is TRBV2, the J call TRBJ1-1; TRBD1 aligns across 9 bases. CDR3 coding DNA: TGTGCCAGTCTCGACCGCACAGGGGGCGGGGCTGAAGCTTTCTTT. Its translation: CASLDRTGGGAEAFF.